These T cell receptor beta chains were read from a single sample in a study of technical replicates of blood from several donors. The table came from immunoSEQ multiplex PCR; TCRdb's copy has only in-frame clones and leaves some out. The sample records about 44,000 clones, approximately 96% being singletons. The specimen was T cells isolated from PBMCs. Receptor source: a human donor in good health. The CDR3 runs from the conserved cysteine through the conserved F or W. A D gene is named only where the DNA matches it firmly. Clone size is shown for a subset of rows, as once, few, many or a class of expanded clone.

CDR3 protein: CASSISGYNEQFF
CDR3 DNA: TGTGCCAGCAGTATTAGCGGGTACAATGAGCAGTTCTTC
clone size: -
D gene: TRBD2
J gene: TRBJ2-1
V gene: TRBV27

CDR3 protein: CASSSTRRGNEKLFF
CDR3 DNA: TGTGCCAGCAGTTCCACCCGACGCGGGAATGAAAAACTGTTTTTT
clone size: once
D gene: -
J gene: TRBJ1-4
V gene: TRBV6-6

CDR3 protein: CASRRLKDGYTF
CDR3 DNA: TGTGCCAGCAGGCGACTGAAGGATGGCTACACCTTC
clone size: -
D gene: -
J gene: TRBJ1-2
V gene: TRBV5-4

CDR3 protein: CASTDLNTEAFF
CDR3 DNA: TGCGCCAGCACAGACTTGAACACTGAAGCTTTCTTT
clone size: -
D gene: -
J gene: TRBJ1-1
V gene: TRBV5-1

CDR3 protein: CASSPDRGQSTGELFF
CDR3 DNA: TGCGCCAGCAGCCCCGACAGGGGACAGAGCACCGGGGAGCTGTTTTTT
clone size: -
D gene: TRBD1
J gene: TRBJ2-2
V gene: TRBV5-1

CDR3 protein: CASSPTSGRIGDTGELFF
CDR3 DNA: TGTGCCAGCAGCCCGACTAGCGGGAGAATAGGGGACACCGGGGAGCTGTTTTTT
clone size: once
D gene: TRBD2
J gene: TRBJ2-2
V gene: TRBV9

CDR3 protein: CSVATTGMNGYTF
CDR3 DNA: TGCAGCGTAGCAACTACAGGGATGAATGGCTACACCTTC
clone size: -
D gene: -
J gene: TRBJ1-2
V gene: TRBV29-1

CDR3 protein: CASSVHSGSNTGELFF
CDR3 DNA: TGTGCCAGCAGTGTTCATTCCGGTTCGAACACCGGGGAGCTGTTTTTT
clone size: -
D gene: -
J gene: TRBJ2-2
V gene: TRBV28

CDR3 protein: CASSVVASGSYEQYF
CDR3 DNA: TGTGCCAGCAGCGTAGTCGCTAGCGGGAGCTACGAGCAGTACTTC
clone size: once
D gene: TRBD2
J gene: TRBJ2-7
V gene: TRBV9

CDR3 protein: CASSYWREADEQYF
CDR3 DNA: TGTGCCAGCAGTTACTGGCGGGAGGCCGACGAGCAGTACTTC
clone size: -
D gene: TRBD2
J gene: TRBJ2-7
V gene: TRBV6-6

CDR3 protein: CATSDRGSSTEAFF
CDR3 DNA: TGTGCCACCAGCGACAGGGGAAGTTCTACTGAAGCTTTCTTT
clone size: -
D gene: TRBD1
J gene: TRBJ1-1
V gene: TRBV15

CDR3 protein: CSVANGRDTGELFF
CDR3 DNA: TGCAGCGTTGCCAACGGGAGGGACACCGGGGAGCTGTTTTTT
clone size: -
D gene: TRBD2
J gene: TRBJ2-2
V gene: TRBV29-1

CDR3 protein: CAWSVYSASYEQYF
CDR3 DNA: TGTGCCTGGAGTGTCTATAGCGCCTCCTACGAGCAGTACTTC
clone size: -
D gene: -
J gene: TRBJ2-7
V gene: TRBV30

CDR3 protein: CATSRWTSGSDEQYF
CDR3 DNA: TGTGCCACCAGCCGCTGGACTAGCGGGAGCGACGAGCAGTACTTC
clone size: -
D gene: TRBD2
J gene: TRBJ2-7
V gene: TRBV15

CDR3 protein: CASRVGGGRTTEAFF
CDR3 DNA: TGCGCCAGCAGGGTCGGGGGGGGTCGAACGACTGAAGCTTTCTTT
clone size: -
D gene: -
J gene: TRBJ1-1
V gene: TRBV5-1

CDR3 protein: CASSLESFRENGYTF
CDR3 DNA: TGTGCCAGCAGCTTAGAAAGTTTCCGGGAGAATGGCTACACCTTC
clone size: -
D gene: -
J gene: TRBJ1-2
V gene: TRBV7-9

CDR3 protein: CASSLYPLEGEVRYTF
CDR3 DNA: TGTGCCAGCAGTTTATACCCTCTGGAAGGGGAAGTACGCTACACCTTC
clone size: -
D gene: -
J gene: TRBJ1-2
V gene: TRBV27

CDR3 protein: CASRPRTSGDYEQYF
CDR3 DNA: TGTGCCAGCAGACCTAGGACTAGCGGGGACTACGAGCAGTACTTC
clone size: -
D gene: TRBD2
J gene: TRBJ2-7
V gene: TRBV2

CDR3 protein: CSVGQTTNEKLFF
CDR3 DNA: TGCAGCGTTGGACAGACAACTAATGAAAAACTGTTTTTT
clone size: -
D gene: -
J gene: TRBJ1-4
V gene: TRBV29-1

CDR3 protein: CASSSPAGGRYNEQFF
CDR3 DNA: TGTGCCAGCAGCTCACCGGCGGGAGGGAGATACAATGAGCAGTTCTTC
clone size: -
D gene: TRBD2
J gene: TRBJ2-1
V gene: TRBV7-3

CDR3 protein: CASSYLGQANEKLFF
CDR3 DNA: TGTGCCAGCAGTTACTTGGGACAGGCTAATGAAAAACTGTTTTTT
clone size: -
D gene: TRBD1
J gene: TRBJ1-4
V gene: TRBV6-5

CDR3 protein: CASRFRGQGDTQYF
CDR3 DNA: TGCGCCAGCCGCTTCAGGGGGCAAGGAGATACGCAGTATTTT
clone size: -
D gene: TRBD1
J gene: TRBJ2-3
V gene: TRBV5-1

CDR3 protein: CATSTDTQYF
CDR3 DNA: TGTGCCACCTCCACAGATACGCAGTATTTT
clone size: -
D gene: -
J gene: TRBJ2-3
V gene: TRBV25-1

CDR3 protein: CASSEAGRGRYEQYF
CDR3 DNA: TGTGCCAGCAGTGAAGCTGGTAGGGGGCGGTACGAGCAGTACTTC
clone size: -
D gene: TRBD1
J gene: TRBJ2-7
V gene: TRBV6-1

CDR3 protein: CASSLSSQNTEAFF
CDR3 DNA: TGTGCCAGCAGTTTGTCAAGCCAGAACACTGAAGCTTTCTTT
clone size: -
D gene: -
J gene: TRBJ1-1
V gene: TRBV2

CDR3 protein: CASSQDSGQAEQFF
CDR3 DNA: TGCGCCAGCAGCCAAGATTCGGGACAGGCTGAGCAGTTCTTC
clone size: once
D gene: TRBD1
J gene: TRBJ2-1
V gene: TRBV4-3

CDR3 protein: CASSLGRRTGGVYYGYTF
CDR3 DNA: TGTGCCAGCAGTTTAGGAAGACGAACAGGGGGCGTTTACTATGGCTACACCTTC
clone size: -
D gene: TRBD1
J gene: TRBJ1-2
V gene: TRBV27

CDR3 protein: CAWSGTLSSYEQYF
CDR3 DNA: TGTGCCTGGAGTGGGACTTTAAGCTCCTACGAGCAGTACTTC
clone size: -
D gene: -
J gene: TRBJ2-7
V gene: TRBV30

CDR3 protein: CASSSGFHGYTF
CDR3 DNA: TGTGCCAGTAGCTCAGGGTTTCATGGCTACACCTTC
clone size: -
D gene: -
J gene: TRBJ1-2
V gene: TRBV19

CDR3 protein: CASSYSTGMGTEAFF
CDR3 DNA: TGTGCCAGCAGTTACTCGACGGGGATGGGCACTGAAGCTTTCTTT
clone size: -
D gene: -
J gene: TRBJ1-1
V gene: TRBV6-5

CDR3 protein: CASSLDPGGFKFF
CDR3 DNA: TGTGCCAGCAGTTTGGACCCCGGAGGTTTTAAGTTCTTC
clone size: -
D gene: -
J gene: TRBJ2-1
V gene: TRBV28

CDR3 protein: CASSTGSGQPQHF
CDR3 DNA: TGTGCCAGCAGCACAGGGTCAGGTCAGCCCCAGCATTTT
clone size: -
D gene: -
J gene: TRBJ1-5
V gene: TRBV28

CDR3 protein: CASRGQETQYF
CDR3 DNA: TGTGCCAGCCGCGGACAGGAGACCCAGTACTTC
clone size: -
D gene: -
J gene: TRBJ2-5
V gene: TRBV28

CDR3 protein: CASSGTGDTGELFF
CDR3 DNA: TGTGCCAGCAGCGGGACAGGGGACACCGGGGAGCTGTTTTTT
clone size: -
D gene: TRBD1
J gene: TRBJ2-2
V gene: TRBV6-5

CDR3 protein: CASSVDGLYNEQFF
CDR3 DNA: TGTGCCAGCAGCGTAGATGGACTTTACAATGAGCAGTTCTTC
clone size: -
D gene: -
J gene: TRBJ2-1
V gene: TRBV9

CDR3 protein: CAIRSGTVGYEQYF
CDR3 DNA: TGTGCCATCAGATCCGGGACAGTAGGCTACGAGCAGTACTTC
clone size: -
D gene: TRBD1
J gene: TRBJ2-7
V gene: TRBV10-3

CDR3 protein: CAVPGQIFYEQYF
CDR3 DNA: TGTGCCGTACCGGGACAGATATTTTACGAGCAGTACTTC
clone size: once
D gene: TRBD1
J gene: TRBJ2-7
V gene: TRBV5-3

CDR3 protein: CASSQSLTGGLNYGYTF
CDR3 DNA: TGTGCCAGCAGCCAATCCCTGACCGGGGGGCTTAACTATGGCTACACCTTC
clone size: -
D gene: -
J gene: TRBJ1-2
V gene: TRBV16

CDR3 protein: CASSYSPLSTGGFEAFF
CDR3 DNA: TGTGCCAGCAGTTATAGCCCCCTTTCGACAGGGGGTTTTGAAGCTTTCTTT
clone size: -
D gene: TRBD1
J gene: TRBJ1-1
V gene: TRBV7-2

CDR3 protein: CASSGQGYTEAFF
CDR3 DNA: TGTGCCAGCAGCGGACAGGGGTACACTGAAGCTTTCTTT
clone size: -
D gene: TRBD1
J gene: TRBJ1-1
V gene: TRBV6-5

CDR3 protein: CAWSSRWDRADNEQFF
CDR3 DNA: TGTGCCTGGAGCAGCCGCTGGGACAGAGCCGACAATGAGCAGTTCTTC
clone size: -
D gene: TRBD1
J gene: TRBJ2-1
V gene: TRBV30

CDR3 protein: CASSLTGTEAFF
CDR3 DNA: TGTGCCAGCAGCTTAACAGGGACTGAAGCTTTCTTT
clone size: -
D gene: -
J gene: TRBJ1-1
V gene: TRBV7-9